This passage covers 9 T cell receptor beta chains from one sample sequenced in a study of identical twins. Each CDR3 protein gets one entry after TCRdb re-called the 5' RACE reads with MiXCR. The table lists about 570,000 distinct CDR3 sequences, 9% to 10% of them singletons. These same records also appear under a second study, on yellow fever vaccine responses in identical twins.

Sequenced: PBMCs. These receptor sequences come from a woman between 18 and 29 years old in good health.

This clonotype was recorded a few times. V is TRBV5-1 and J is TRBJ2-3, with 11 bases fitting TRBD2. Germline-derived CDR1 and CDR2 are SGHRS and YFSETQ. The CDR3 covers 16 residues. After removal of 2 bases from V and 2 bases from J, the junction contained 4 bases not matched to a gene. CDR3 bases: TGCGCCAGCAGCTTCGGGACTAGCGGATACACAGATACGCAGTATTTT. Protein: CASSFGTSGYTDTQYF.

The rearrangement links TRBV27 to TRBJ1-1; D is uncertain. Germline CDR1 MNHEY, CDR2 SMNVEV (reference sequence). The CDR3 has 14 residues. The V gene lost 3 bases and the J gene lost 3 bases, with 11 bases spanning the gap. The CDR3 sequence: CASSFYQDYTEAFF. CDR3 in DNA: TGTGCCAGCAGTTTCTATCAGGATTACACTGAAGCTTTCTTT.

This clonotype showed up just a few times. This CDR3 reads CASSFSRGLAGTGEQFF. As DNA, the CDR3 is TGTGCCAGCAGTTTTTCACGGGGACTAGCGGGAACTGGTGAGCAGTTCTTC. The chain employs TRBV13 and TRBJ2-1; 13 bases match TRBD2. Germline V CDR1 and CDR2: PRHDT, FYEKMQ (reference sequence). The length of the CDR3 is 17 residues. V was pared by 6 bases and J by 9 bases, with 14 bases of the junction left unmatched.

This clonotype was picked up a small number of times. The chain carries TRBV24-1 and TRBJ2-2; D ambiguous. The germline V and J ends were trimmed by 0 bases and 1 base, with 8 bases remaining between them. Germline V lookup: CDR1 KGHDR, CDR2 SFDVKD. This CDR3 comprises 16 residues. The CDR3 coding sequence is TGTGCCACCAGTGATTTGGGCAAAGAGAACACCGGGGAGCTGTTTTTT. This sequence encodes CATSDLGKENTGELFF.

This chain uses TRBV6-1 with TRBJ2-3, with D maybe TRBD2 (7 bases). Germline assignment: CDR1 MNHNS and CDR2 SASEGT. The CDR3 has 17 amino acids. Trimming stripped 1 base from V and 3 bases from J, with 17 bases between. The CDR3 DNA reads as TGTGCCAGCAGTGAAGAAGACAGGTGGGGGGGAACAGATACGCAGTATTTT. Protein sequence: CASSEEDRWGGTDTQYF.

This clonotype was counted only a few times. The genes are TRBV10-3 and TRBJ1-1, with D perhaps TRBD1 (5 bases). This CDR3 is 15 amino acids long. Germline CDR1 and CDR2: ENHRY and SYGVKD. V lost 0 bases and J 10 bases, leaving 18 bases between the germline ends. CDR3 amino acids: CAISESYRGEGRAFF. CDR3 nucleotide sequence: TGTGCCATCAGTGAGTCCTATAGAGGGGAGGGCAGAGCTTTCTTT.

The chain carries TRBV5-1 and TRBJ1-5; D gene uncertain. V lost 2 bases, J lost 9 bases, and 15 bases lay in between. The length of the CDR3 is 14 residues. Germline V gene sequence: CDR1 SGHRS, CDR2 YFSETQ. CDR3 residues: CASSLEGLGRPQHF. The CDR3 bases are TGCGCCAGCAGCTTAGAGGGATTGGGAAGGCCCCAGCATTTT.

This clonotype was observed a few times. The chain uses TRBV4-2 and TRBJ2-4; 7 bases align to TRBD2. Germline CDR1 reads LGHNA; CDR2 reads YNFKEQ. V trimming: 4 bases; J trimming: 3 bases; junction bases outside the gene matches: 9. The CDR3 totals 16 residues. The DNA for the CDR3 is TGTGCCAGCAGCCTCAAGAAGCGGGATGGCAAAAACATTCAGTACTTC. This sequence encodes CASSLKKRDGKNIQYF.

This clonotype was seen more than once but under ten times. V and J are TRBV5-1 and TRBJ2-7; tentatively, D is TRBD1 or TRBD2 (5 bases each). Germline loops: CDR1 SGHRS, CDR2 YFSETQ. V was trimmed by 4 bases and J by 1 base, leaving 12 bases between them. The CDR3 runs to 14 residues. CDR3: CASSARGRSYEQYF. CDR3 bases: TGCGCCAGCAGCGCCCGGGGCCGATCCTACGAGCAGTACTTC.